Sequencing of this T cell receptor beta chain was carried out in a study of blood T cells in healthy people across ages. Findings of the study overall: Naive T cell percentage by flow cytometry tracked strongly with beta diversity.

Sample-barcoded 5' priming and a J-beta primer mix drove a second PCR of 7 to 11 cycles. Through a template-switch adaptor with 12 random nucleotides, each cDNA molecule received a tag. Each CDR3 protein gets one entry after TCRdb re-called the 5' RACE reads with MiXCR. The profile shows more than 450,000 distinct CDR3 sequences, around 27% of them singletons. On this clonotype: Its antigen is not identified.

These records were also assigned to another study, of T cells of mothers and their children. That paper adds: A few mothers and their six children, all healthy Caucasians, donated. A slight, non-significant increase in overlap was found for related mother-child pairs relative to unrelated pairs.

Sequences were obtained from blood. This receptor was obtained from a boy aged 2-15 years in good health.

The CDR3 region has the DNA TGTGCCAGCAGCACCTTGACAGGAATCGGTGAGAGAGGCACAGATACGCAGTATTTT. It is translated as CASSTLTGIGERGTDTQYF. The chain uses TRBV6-1 and TRBJ2-3; the D gene is possibly TRBD1 (6 bases). The CDR3 extends over 19 amino acids. Trimming cost V 6 bases and J 1 base, with 26 bases left between them. From germline, CDR1 is MNHNS and CDR2 SASEGT.